The clone carrying this TCR beta chain was picked up a small number of times. The data stem from a study of response to subunit inactivated influenza vaccine. TCRdb ran MiXCR on the RT-PCR reads and lists one entry per CDR3 protein. The data hold 600,000 to 700,000 distinct CDR3 sequences, with less than 15% observed a single time. Material: PBMCs from blood, obtained around two weeks before vaccination. This receptor was taken from a man aged 50 to 60 who received an inactivated influenza vaccine.

The CDR3 loop reads CASSPNGYTF. CDR3 DNA sequence: TGTGCCAGCAGCCCTAATGGCTACACCTTC. The rearrangement links TRBV7-9 to TRBJ1-2; D remains unclear. The germline CDR1 and CDR2 sequences are SEHNR and FQNEAQ (reference sequence). CDR3 length: 10 amino acids. V lost 5 bases to trimming and J lost 6 bases, with 4 bases between them.